Given below is one T cell receptor (beta chain) in context. Amplification targeted the TCR beta CDR3 regions, with RNA transcripts as the source material. HTBI primers primed a first-round RT-PCR, and a second-round multiplex PCR followed. TCRdb used MiXCR to reprocess the multiplex PCR reads, holding one entry per CDR3 protein. The sample lists over 650,000 distinct CDR3 sequences; about 41% were seen once. Germline V gene data show CDR1 as LNHDA and CDR2 as SQIVND (reference sequence). Trimming pared 11 bases from V and 2 bases from J, leaving 16 bases between. The CDR3 totals 14 residues. Ophthalmopathy-affected donors exhibited moderate-to-severe activity, CAS ≥3, NOSPECS ≥4, and duration under 3 months. This entry comes from a study of Graves' ophthalmopathy and Graves' hyperthyroidism.

The chain combines TRBV19 with TRBJ1-5; D gene uncertain. Material: peripheral blood. The clonotype comes from an adult man with Graves' ophthalmopathy. Written as DNA, the CDR3 is TGTGCCTGGAGTGCCTGGGAGGGCAATCAGCCCCAGCATTTT. Its protein is CAWSAWEGNQPQHF.